The sequence of this T cell receptor beta chain was determined in a study of blood T cell repertoires in COVID-19. Original analysis: Estimation of nucleated cell counts relied on the amplification of reference gene primers. Using immunoSEQ multiplex PCR, the repertoire was profiled, and TCRdb retains in-frame clones only, with some absent. The V and J calls and the clone size are those of that table, but D and trimming were determined from the DNA. The sample lists about 140,000 clones; around three quarters were seen once. V was clipped by 8 bases and J by 3 bases, with 11 bases between them. Germline CDR1 MNHEY, CDR2 SVGAGI. The CDR3 contains 13 residues.

This chain connects TRBV6-5 to TRBJ1-3; D gene ambiguous. Sequencing used peripheral blood. The receptor was isolated from a middle-aged man with acute or convalescent COVID-19. The CDR3 nucleotides are TGTGCCAGCTCAGAAACCCATGGAAACACCATATATTTT. This encodes CASSETHGNTIYF.